Sequencing of this T cell receptor beta chain was carried out in a study of PD-L1 blockade in urothelial cancer. On the study more broadly: At 3 weeks after treatment start (second dose) and again at 6 weeks, blood was analyzed.

CDR1 is MGHRA and CDR2 is YSYEKL in the germline V gene. This CDR3 comprises 15 residues. Trimming pared 5 bases from V and 5 bases from J, leaving 15 bases between. The protocol was immunoSEQ multiplex PCR, while the TCRdb copy is restricted to in-frame clones and leaves out a portion. The data contain some 25,000 clones, 84% of them singletons. The study enrolled patients with locally advanced or metastatic urothelial carcinoma. The chain combines TRBV4-1 with TRBJ1-4; D gene unclear. The specimen comprised PBMCs, sampled around atezolizumab (anti-PD-L1) treatment. The sequence was obtained from a man aged 65 to 85 with urothelial cancer. The CDR3 DNA reads as TGCGCCAGCAGCGCCCCAGGACGGAGGAATGAAAAACTGTTTTTT. As protein: CASSAPGRRNEKLFF.